One and the same sample provided the 26 T cell receptor beta chains below, sequenced in a study of read filtering for tumor transcriptome and immune sequencing. Molecular barcoded adaptors covering alpha/delta and beta/gamma chains were used on about 0.4 ug RNA. TCRdb reprocessed the reads via MiXCR and lists one record per CDR3 protein. The sample contains around 41,000 distinct CDR3 sequences, 13% to 15% of which appear only once. The specimen was a population of CD138-negative cells sorted from bone marrow. The receptors come from a donor aged 40 or older with multiple myeloma.

With regard to this clonotype: A much larger clone is a single base away; this may be a read error. The chain links TRBV19 to TRBJ2-1; D may be TRBD1 (6 bases). Germline V lookup: CDR1 LNHDA, CDR2 SQIVND (reference sequence). The CDR3 totals 13 residues. CDR3 loop: CDSNTQGDNEQLF. The CDR3 region has the DNA TGTGACAGTAACACACAGGGAGACAATGAGCAGCTCTTC.

This clonotype was observed many times. The J gene is TRBJ2-5, the V gene TRBV5-1; D ambiguous. Looked up from germline, CDR1 is SGHRS and CDR2 is YFSETQ. The length of the CDR3 is 16 residues. The V and J ends lost 6 bases and 1 base respectively, with 19 bases between them. CDR3 protein: CASTGLGPPFQETQYF. DNA of the CDR3: TGCGCCAGCACGGGCCTCGGGCCTCCCTTCCAAGAGACCCAGTACTTC.

This clonotype showed up many times. The V and J genes are TRBV18 and TRBJ1-5; 9 nucleotides match TRBD1. The CDR3 has 15 amino acids. Germline trimming cut 5 bases from V and 7 bases from J; bases unmatched to any gene: 9. Per germline, CDR1 KGHSH and CDR2 LQKENI. In DNA form, the CDR3 reads TGTGCCAGCTCATCCGGGACAGGGTTTGAGCAGCCCCAGCATTTT. Residues: CASSSGTGFEQPQHF.

This clonotype has just one count. The chain recombines TRBV20-1 with TRBJ1-6, with 7 nucleotides matching TRBD1. The CDR3 is made up of 14 amino acids. Unmatched junction bases numbered 8, after V lost 5 bases and J lost 7 bases. Germline V lookup: CDR1 DFQATT, CDR2 SNEGSKA (reference sequence). The CDR3 spells CSASEGGGNSPLHF. In nucleotides, the CDR3 is TGCAGTGCTTCGGAAGGAGGGGGCAATTCACCCCTCCACTTT.

This clonotype was observed many times. The chain uses TRBV7-2 and TRBJ1-2; 7 bases match TRBD1. The germline gives CDR1 SGHTA, CDR2 FQGNSA. Trimming cost V 5 bases and J 0 bases; bases outside gene matches: 6. The CDR3 is made up of 15 amino acids. Here the CDR3 DNA reads TGTGCCAGCAGCCCTGGGGACAGAGCTAACTATGGCTACACCTTC. Amino acid sequence: CASSPGDRANYGYTF.

By share of the sample, this clonotype is medium-sized. The chain is built from TRBV7-2 and TRBJ2-2, with D possibly matching TRBD2 (7 bases). The CDR3 loop spans 17 amino acids. V lost 5 bases, J lost 5 bases, and 21 bases lay in between. In germline, CDR1 is SGHTA, CDR2 FQGNSA. The CDR3 region has the DNA TGTGCCAGCAGCCCTACGGTCGGGGGGCCACAGACCGGGGAGCTGTTTTTT. This codes for CASSPTVGGPQTGELFF.

This clonotype was detected many times. DNA of the CDR3: TGTGCCAGCAGCCAGACACTTTCCTACGAGCAGTACTTC. Its protein is CASSQTLSYEQYF. This rearrangement joins TRBV5-5 to TRBJ2-7; D unresolved. The CDR3 totals 13 residues. The V gene's germline CDR1 is SGHKS and CDR2 YYEKEE (reference sequence). Between the trimmed V and J ends, which lost 4 bases and 1 base, there was a span of 9 bases.

This clonotype was picked up a small number of times. A read error may explain this, as a much larger clone is one base away. The rearrangement joins TRBV5-1 to TRBJ2-1, with 8 bases that match TRBD2. The CDR3 runs to 15 residues. The V segment lost 0 bases and the J segment 12 bases; nucleotides outside the gene matches: 11. Germline CDR1 and CDR2: SGHRS and YFSETQ. CDR3 coding DNA: TGCGCCAGCAGCTTGGCCGGGTTAGCGGGGAGTGGGCAGTTCTTC. Protein: CASSLAGLAGSGQFF.

This clonotype has ten or more counts. The rearrangement links TRBV5-4 to TRBJ1-1; TRBD1 matches 9 bases. The germline gives CDR1 SGHNT, CDR2 YYREEE (reference sequence). V was clipped by 5 bases and J by 1 base; unmatched bases: 3. This CDR3 is built from 14 residues. The CDR3 DNA reads TGTGCCAGCAGGCCGGGACAGGGGAACACTGAAGCTTTCTTT. It codes for CASRPGQGNTEAFF.

The sample holds many counts of this clonotype. The chain recombines TRBV5-1 with TRBJ2-1, with 7 positions matching TRBD1. After removal of 4 bases from V and 7 bases from J, the junction contained 11 bases not matched to a gene. The germline V gene encodes CDR1 SGHRS and CDR2 YFSETQ. The CDR3 loop spans 15 amino acids. The CDR3 DNA reads TGCGCCAGCAGCCTAGGGACAGCACCAGAAAATGAGCAGTTCTTC. Translated: CASSLGTAPENEQFF.

This clonotype appeared many times. V usage is TRBV20-1 and J usage is TRBJ1-6; 7 bases map to TRBD1. V dropped 6 bases and J dropped 2; count of bases not matched to a gene: 10. Germline V CDR1 and CDR2: DFQATT, SNEGSKA (reference sequence). The CDR3 length is 16 residues. The CDR3 DNA reads as TGCAGTGCGAAACAGGGGCTGCTCCCCTATAATTCACCCCTCCACTTT. Its protein is CSAKQGLLPYNSPLHF.

The V gene is TRBV28, the J gene TRBJ1-6; 10 nucleotides agree with TRBD1. The V gene end was trimmed by 6 bases and the J gene end by 9 bases; junction bases not matched to a gene: 14. The CDR3 is 17 amino acids. Germline V gene lookup returns CDR1 MDHEN and CDR2 SYDVKM. Here the CDR3 DNA reads TGTGCCAGCAGCTTAGTTGGGGGACAGGGGAATGGTTCACCCCTCCACTTT. Translation: CASSLVGGQGNGSPLHF.

As for this clonotype: A much bigger clone sits one base away, suggesting this may be a read error. The chain combines TRBV7-2 with TRBJ1-2; TRBD1 matches at 8 bases. The length of the CDR3 is 15 residues. In germline, CDR1 is SGHTA, CDR2 FQGNSA. CDR3 protein: CASSLRTGLAYRYTF. CDR3 DNA: TGTGCCAGCAGCCTTCGGACAGGGCTTGCCTATCGCTACACCTTC. The full variable domain, in which reference TRBV7-2 and TRBJ1-2 provide the parts outside the CDR3, is GAGVSQSPSNKVTEKGKDVELRCDPISGHTALYWYRQSLGQGLEFLIYFQGNSAPDKSGLPSDRFSAERTGGSVSTLTIQRTQQEDSAVYLCASSLRTGLAYRYTFGSGTRLTVV.

This clonotype showed up many times. This sequence joins TRBV28 and TRBJ1-1, with a possible D match to TRBD1 (5 bases). Trimming removed 6 bases from V and 5 bases from J, with 13 bases in between. Germline V gene sequence: CDR1 MDHEN, CDR2 SYDVKM. The CDR3 is 13 amino acids. CDR3 DNA: TGTGCCAGCAGGTTGCAGGGAGGGACTGAAGCTTTCTTT. Translation gives CASRLQGGTEAFF.

This clonotype was found many times. The chain recombines TRBV4-1 with TRBJ2-7; maybe TRBD1 (6 bases). Germline assignment: CDR1 MGHRA and CDR2 YSYEKL. The CDR3 totals 15 residues. Trimming left V 1 base short and J 3 bases short, with 13 bases between. Here the CDR3 reads CASSQGGRTVYEQYF. For the CDR3, the DNA is TGCGCCAGCAGCCAAGGAGGACGGACAGTCTACGAGCAGTACTTC.

As concerns this clonotype: Because the CDR3 is missing its conserved closing phenylalanine or tryptophan, this is likely a read error. The chain is built from TRBV7-9 and TRBJ2-1; 11 bases match TRBD2. Trimming removed 1 base from V and 12 bases from J; junction bases left unmatched: 14. Germline V gene data show CDR1 as SEHNR and CDR2 as FQNEAQ (reference sequence). The CDR3 totals 17 residues. As DNA, the CDR3 is TGTGCCAGCAGCTTAGGGAGTAGCGGGGGGGCCTACAGTGGGCAGTTCTGC. Protein sequence: CASSLGSSGGAYSGQFC.

There are many counts of this clonotype. A single base separates this from a much larger clone, so it may be a read error. The V and J genes are TRBV5-1 and TRBJ2-1, with TRBD1 as a possible D gene (5 bases). The CDR3 is 12 amino acids. In germline, CDR1 is SGHRS, CDR2 YFSETQ. The DNA for the CDR3 is TGCGCCAGCGGCTTGGTGGGGCAAGAGCAGTTCTTC. Translation: CASGLVGQEQFF. The full variable domain, rest sourced from reference TRBV5-1 and TRBJ2-1, is KAGVTQTPRYLIKTRGQQVTLSCSPISGHRSVSWYQQTPGQGLQFLFEYFSETQRNKGNFPGRFSGRQFSNSRSEMNVSTLELGDSALYLCASGLVGQEQFFGPGTRLTVL.

There are many counts of this clonotype. The V gene is TRBV7-6, the J gene TRBJ2-1; D call uncertain. This CDR3 has 13 residues. Germline values: CDR1 SGHVS, CDR2 FNYEAQ. V lost 1 base to trimming and J lost 4 bases, with 5 bases between them. CDR3 DNA: TGTGCCAGCAGCTTAGTCTATTACAATGAGCAGTTCTTC. It is translated as CASSLVYYNEQFF. Variable domain in full (rest from reference TRBV7-6 and TRBJ2-1): GAGVSQSPRYKVTKRGQDVALRCDPISGHVSLYWYRQALGQGPEFLTYFNYEAQQDKSGLPNDRFSAERPEGSISTLTIQRTEQRDSAMYRCASSLVYYNEQFFGPGTRLTVL.

On this clonotype itself: A read error is likely here: a far larger clone is one base away. The chain joins TRBV4-3 to TRBJ1-5; no clear D gene. The CDR3 has 15 residues. V was cut by 4 bases and J by 1 base, with 11 bases left in between. Per the germline V gene, CDR1 is LGHNA and CDR2 is YSLEER. In nucleotides, the CDR3 is TGCGCCAGCAGCCCTACGATGGGCAGCAATCAGCCCCAGCATTTT. Protein: CASSPTMGSNQPQHF.

The table lists this clonotype with a count of one. Since the CDR3 does not end with the conserved phenylalanine or tryptophan, this likely comes from a read error. The CDR3 loop is CASSLKMAQYC. The CDR3 nucleotides are TGTGCCAGCAGTCTCAAGATGGCGCAGTATTGT. The chain has TRBV6-2 or TRBV6-3 and TRBJ2-3, with D uncertain. The CDR3 contains 11 residues. V dropped 5 bases and J dropped 10 bases, with 10 bases sitting between them. In germline, CDR1 is MNHEY, CDR2 SVGEGT.

This clonotype was recorded many times. This chain links TRBV12-3 or TRBV12-4 with TRBJ2-1, with TRBD2 matching over 11 bases. This CDR3 contains 18 residues. The J segment lost 4 bases and the V segment lost 4 bases, leaving 12 bases of the junction unmatched. The CDR3 spells CASSSTSGVVGMYNEQFF. The CDR3 bases are TGTGCCAGCAGTTCGACTAGCGGGGTTGTGGGGATGTACAATGAGCAGTTCTTC.

This clonotype was counted ten times or more. Here the CDR3 DNA reads TGTGCCAGCACCGGGGTGGGACAGAAAGCTTTCTTT. Its translation is CASTGVGQKAFF. The chain uses TRBV27 and TRBJ1-1; the match to TRBD1 covers 7 bases. The V gene end was trimmed by 7 bases and the J gene end by 9 bases; junction bases not matched to a gene: 8. The CDR3 is 12 amino acids. CDR1 and CDR2 (germline): MNHEY, SMNVEV (reference sequence).

This clonotype appeared many times. V and J are TRBV7-2 and TRBJ1-1; 7 bases are shared with TRBD1. This CDR3 is built from 14 residues. Germline values: CDR1 SGHTA, CDR2 FQGNSA. Unmatched junction bases numbered 2, after V lost 3 bases and J lost 1 base. In DNA form, the CDR3 reads TGTGCCAGCAGCTTGAGACAGGGGAACACTGAAGCTTTCTTT. Its protein is CASSLRQGNTEAFF.

The V call is TRBV24-1, the J call TRBJ2-1; tentative D call: TRBD2 (6 bases). Per germline, CDR1 KGHDR and CDR2 SFDVKD. V lost 4 bases and J 0 bases, leaving 15 bases between the germline ends. The CDR3 covers 17 residues. The CDR3 DNA is TGTGCCACCAGTGACACCACGGGAGAGGGCTCCTACAATGAGCAGTTCTTC. This sequence encodes CATSDTTGEGSYNEQFF.

This clonotype was seen a handful of times. This rearrangement joins TRBV12-3 or TRBV12-4 to TRBJ1-2; D remains ambiguous. Deletions cut 0 bases from V and 6 bases from J, with 5 bases between. This CDR3 spans 12 amino acids. The CDR3: CASSLARDGYTF. The CDR3 coding sequence is TGTGCCAGCAGTTTAGCGCGCGATGGCTACACCTTC.

The table lists this clonotype with many counts. The CDR3 bases are TGTGCCAGCAACCGGGAGAGGGGAATGAACACTGAAGCTTTCTTT. Translated: CASNRERGMNTEAFF. V gene TRBV2 combines with J gene TRBJ1-1; TRBD1 is a possible D gene (5 bases). This CDR3 comprises 15 residues. Trimming removed 7 bases from V and 0 bases from J, with 15 bases in between. The germline V gene has CDR1 SNHLY and CDR2 FYNNEI.